The 20 T cell receptor beta chains presented below share a single source sample, sequenced in a study of OX40 agonist ivuxolimab in advanced cancers. TCRdb's copy holds only in-frame clones and misses some; the assay was immunoSEQ multiplex PCR. This table holds tens of thousands of clones, about nine tenths found once. Specimen: CD4+ or CD8+ T cells sorted from blood, collected in a trial of the OX40 agonist ivuxolimab. The receptors derive from an adult with an advanced solid tumor such as melanoma, head and neck, liver or kidney cancer.

The chain uses TRBV7-9 and TRBJ2-2, with 7 bases identical to TRBD2. The germline V gene encodes CDR1 SEHNR and CDR2 FQNEAQ (reference sequence). The V segment lost 5 bases and the J segment 5 bases; nucleotides outside the gene matches: 8. The length of the CDR3 is 15 residues. CDR3 protein: CASSLRGDWTGELFF. The CDR3 bases are TGTGCCAGCAGCCTACGGGGGGATTGGACCGGGGAGCTGTTTTTT.

The CDR3: CSVVLAGDPYEQYF. The CDR3 DNA sequence: TGCAGCGTTGTCCTAGCGGGAGACCCCTACGAGCAGTACTTC. The chain carries TRBV29-1 and TRBJ2-7; 10 bases are shared with TRBD2. After removal of 4 bases from V and 2 bases from J, the junction contained 5 bases not matched to a gene. The CDR3 contains 14 residues. The germline CDR1 and CDR2 sequences are SQVTM and ANQGSEA.

The rearrangement links TRBV5-6 to TRBJ2-7; D gene ambiguous. In germline, CDR1 is SGHDT, CDR2 YYEEEE. This CDR3 has 12 amino acids. V lost 4 bases and J 3 bases, leaving 8 bases between the germline ends. CDR3 in amino acids: CASSVSGYEQYF. As DNA, the CDR3 is TGTGCCAGCAGCGTGTCAGGCTACGAGCAGTACTTC.

The chain couples TRBV30 to TRBJ2-3, with 13 bases aligning to TRBD2. This CDR3 contains 16 residues. The ends lost 3 bases at V and 5 bases at J; junction bases unmatched: 8. Germline CDR1 is GTSNPN and CDR2 is SVGIG (reference sequence). This chain's CDR3 is CAWSPGLAGVRDTQYF. The CDR3 nucleotides read TGTGCCTGGAGCCCCGGACTAGCGGGAGTTAGAGATACGCAGTATTTT.

Worth noting for this clone: Other DNA sequences in this specimen translate into the identical CDR3. The gene calls are TRBV4-3 and TRBJ1-6; D not certain. V gave up 0 bases and J gave up 7 bases, with 4 bases separating them. The CDR3 sequence is 13 residues long. CDR1 and CDR2 from the germline V gene are LGHNA and YSLEER. CDR3: CASSQDPNSPLHF. As DNA, the CDR3 is TGCGCCAGCAGCCAAGACCCGAATTCACCCCTCCACTTT.

This chain joins TRBV6-1 and TRBJ1-5; 7 bases are shared with TRBD1. With V trimmed by 2 bases and J by 2 bases, 6 bases remained unmatched. CDR1 and CDR2 (germline): MNHNS, SASEGT. The CDR3 loop spans 16 amino acids. DNA for the CDR3: TGTGCCAGCAGTGAACTAGGGGGCAGGGGCAATCAGCCCCAGCATTTT. It encodes CASSELGGRGNQPQHF.

The chain is built from TRBV18 and TRBJ2-7; 7 nucleotides align to TRBD1. Germline V gives CDR1 KGHSH, CDR2 LQKENI. V shed 4 bases and J 2 bases; nucleotides not matched to a gene: 2. CDR3 size: 13 residues. CDR3 protein: CASSHRGPYEQYF. CDR3 nucleotides: TGTGCCAGCTCACACAGGGGCCCCTACGAGCAGTACTTC.

This rearrangement joins TRBV28 to TRBJ1-2, with D uncertain. V was trimmed by 6 bases and J by 8 bases, leaving 16 bases between them. This CDR3 region has 13 residues. The germline CDR1 and CDR2 sequences are MDHEN and SYDVKM. CDR3 in amino acids: CASSGSYYGGYTF. As DNA, the CDR3 is TGTGCCAGCAGCGGCAGCTACTATGGAGGCTACACCTTC.

The rearrangement joins TRBV5-1 to TRBJ2-7, with D possibly matching TRBD2 (6 bases). CDR3 length: 15 residues. The germline V and J ends were trimmed by 1 base and 2 bases, with 13 bases remaining between them. The germline V gene has CDR1 SGHRS and CDR2 YFSETQ. CDR3 coding DNA: TGCGCCAGCAGCTTGTCACCCGGGAGTACCTACGAGCAGTACTTC. Protein sequence: CASSLSPGSTYEQYF.

The chain employs TRBV14 and TRBJ1-2, with 7 positions matching TRBD1. Unmatched junction bases numbered 5, after V lost 3 bases and J lost 7 bases. CDR3 length: 13 residues. Germline loops: CDR1 SGHDN, CDR2 FVKESK. The CDR3 DNA reads TGTGCCAGCAGCCAGACAGGGAAAGGTGGCTACACCTTC. Translation: CASSQTGKGGYTF. Variable domain in full (rest from reference TRBV14 and TRBJ1-2): EAGVTQFPSHSVIEKGQTVTLRCDPISGHDNLYWYRRVMGKEIKFLLHFVKESKQDESGMPNNRFLAERTGGTYSTLKVQPAELEDSGVYFCASSQTGKGGYTFGSGTRLTVV.

The CDR3 reads CASSQEHPGGTEAFF. The CDR3 nucleotides are TGCGCCAGCAGCCAAGAACACCCCGGGGGAACTGAAGCTTTCTTT. The chain carries TRBV4-3 and TRBJ1-1, with D maybe TRBD1 (5 bases). Germline assignment: CDR1 LGHNA and CDR2 YSLEER. V was cut by 0 bases and J by 5 bases, with 13 bases left in between. The CDR3 spans 15 residues.

This chain connects TRBV18 to TRBJ2-3, with D possibly matching TRBD2 (6 bases). CDR1 and CDR2 from the germline V gene are KGHSH and LQKENI. The CDR3 spans 14 residues. V was cut by 0 bases and J by 4 bases, with 8 bases left in between. Here the CDR3 DNA reads TGTGCCAGCTCACCACCGGCGGGACCAGATACGCAGTATTTT. Encoded protein: CASSPPAGPDTQYF.

This sequence joins TRBV5-4 and TRBJ2-1; a weak D match, TRBD2 (6 bases). The CDR3 length is 16 residues. Trimming took off 4 bases at V and 0 bases at J, with 14 bases between the two ends. Germline-derived CDR1 and CDR2 are SGHNT and YYREEE (reference sequence). The CDR3 reads CASSHGGGSSYNEQFF. CDR3 in DNA: TGTGCCAGCAGCCACGGAGGAGGGAGCTCCTACAATGAGCAGTTCTTC. The entire variable domain, with the rest obtained from reference TRBV5-4 and TRBJ2-1, is as follows: ETGVTQSPTHLIKTRGQQVTLRCSSQSGHNTVSWYQQALGQGPQFIFQYYREEENGRGNFPPRFSGLQFPNYSSELNVNALELDDSALYLCASSHGGGSSYNEQFFGPGTRLTVL.

The genes are TRBV11-1 and TRBJ2-1; D remains unclear. The CDR3 sequence is 12 residues long. Looked up from germline, CDR1 is SGHAT and CDR2 is FQDESV (reference sequence). The ends were cut back, 3 bases at V and 5 bases at J, with 5 bases in the middle. CDR3 amino acids: CASSFGDNEQFF. DNA of the CDR3: TGTGCCAGCAGCTTTGGGGACAATGAGCAGTTCTTC.

The DNA for the CDR3 is TGTGCCAGTAGTGACTTGATGGGACCCACAGATACGCAGTATTTT. Residues: CASSDLMGPTDTQYF. The rearrangement joins TRBV19 to TRBJ2-3; D could derive from TRBD1 or TRBD2 (5 bases each). From germline, CDR1 is LNHDA and CDR2 SQIVND (reference sequence). V gave up 5 bases and J gave up 2 bases, with 14 bases separating them. This CDR3 comprises 15 residues. The full variable domain, rest sourced from reference TRBV19 and TRBJ2-3, is DGGITQSPKYLFRKEGQNVTLSCEQNLNHDAMYWYRQDPGQGLRLIYYSQIVNDFQKGDIAEGYSVSREKKESFPLTVTSAQKNPTAFYLCASSDLMGPTDTQYFGPGTRLTVL.

V is TRBV11-2 and J is TRBJ2-6; no firm D call. V was shortened by 5 bases and J by 5 bases, with 13 bases between the two germline ends. The CDR3 extends over 15 amino acids. Germline CDR1 reads SGHAT; CDR2 reads FQNNGV. CDR3 in amino acids: CASSKQQSRANVLTF. Here the CDR3 DNA reads TGTGCCAGCAGCAAGCAACAAAGTCGGGCCAACGTCCTGACTTTC.

In its sample, this clone was seen a few times. As the CDR3 is not closed by the conserved phenylalanine or tryptophan, this likely results from a read error. No DNA is shown, since the ends of the CDR3 on it are uncertain; the CDR3 is the one TCRdb lists. CDR3 loop: CASSQVSTC. J is TRBJ2-3 and V is TRBV3-1 (or the pseudogene TRBV3-2). CDR1 and CDR2 from the germline V gene are LGHDT and YNNKEL (reference sequence). The CDR3 is 9 residues long, counting both termini.

The chain has TRBV9 and TRBJ2-6; D might be TRBD2 (5 bases). The CDR3 consists of 16 residues. CDR1 SGDLS and CDR2 YYNGEE come from the germline V gene. V gave up 1 base and J gave up 1 base, with 9 bases separating them. The CDR3 protein is CASSVLRASGANVLTF. The DNA for the CDR3 is TGTGCCAGCAGCGTACTGCGGGCGTCTGGGGCCAACGTCCTGACTTTC. Using reference TRBV9 and TRBJ2-6 for the parts outside the CDR3, the full variable domain is DSGVTQTPKHLITATGQRVTLRCSPRSGDLSVYWYQQSLDQGLQFLIQYYNGEERAKGNILERFSAQQFPDLHSELNLSSLELGDSALYFCASSVLRASGANVLTFGAGSRLTVL.

The chain is built from TRBV9 and TRBJ2-5, with a tentative D call TRBD1 (6 bases). This CDR3 is built from 14 residues. The germline gives CDR1 SGDLS, CDR2 YYNGEE. V was cut by 3 bases and J by 5 bases, with 14 bases left in between. CDR3 DNA: TGTGCCAGCAGCGCGACGACAGGCCGGGAGACCCAGTACTTC. This encodes CASSATTGRETQYF.

The CDR3 loop is CASSHRGQVETQYF. The CDR3 DNA sequence: TGTGCCAGCAGCCACAGGGGGCAGGTCGAGACCCAGTACTTC. The V gene is TRBV4-2, the J gene TRBJ2-5; TRBD1 agrees at 8 bases. Germline V CDR1 and CDR2: LGHNA, YNFKEQ. Losses at the gene ends were 3 bases for V and 5 bases for J; bases not matched to a gene: 5. CDR3 size: 14 residues.